One and the same sample provided the 7 T cell receptor beta chains below, sequenced in a study of blood T cell repertoires in COVID-19. The data were produced by immunoSEQ multiplex PCR, yet TCRdb's version contains in-frame clones alone and is incomplete. The repertoire has around 26,000 clones, more than 65% of them found once; the top ten carry about a third. The specimen sequenced was peripheral blood. These receptors originate from a human donor in a cohort sampled during active COVID-19.

This clone came up a few times. The rearrangement links TRBV7-2 to TRBJ2-1, with 7 bases fitting TRBD1. Germline V gene data show CDR1 as SGHTA and CDR2 as FQGNSA. The CDR3 is 14 amino acids. V lost 5 bases, J lost 5 bases, and 6 bases stayed unmatched. The CDR3: CASSTQGDNNEQFF. The DNA of the CDR3 is TGTGCCAGCAGCACCCAGGGGGACAACAATGAGCAGTTCTTC.

The gene calls are TRBV6-6 and TRBJ1-6; perhaps TRBD1 as D (5 bases). This CDR3 region has 15 residues. V gave up 2 bases and J gave up 1 base, with 6 bases separating them. The germline gives CDR1 MNHNY, CDR2 SVGAGI (reference sequence). CDR3 residues: CASSYQGSYNSPLHF. In DNA, the CDR3 is TGTGCCAGCAGTTACCAGGGATCCTATAATTCACCCCTCCACTTT.

V is TRBV28 and J is TRBJ1-3; possible D gene TRBD1, 5 bases. Trimming took 10 bases from V and 4 from J, leaving 20 bases between them. The CDR3 contains 15 residues. Germline values: CDR1 MDHEN, CDR2 SYDVKM. The CDR3 DNA follows: TGTGCCATCGGCGGGACGGGCGCTGGAGGAAACACCATATATTTT. This translates into CAIGGTGAGGNTIYF.

This clone was found a few times. The chain employs TRBV7-9 and TRBJ1-1; D remains unclear. Germline lookup yields CDR1 SEHNR and CDR2 FQNEAQ (reference sequence). V lost 9 bases and J 0 bases, leaving 14 bases between the germline ends. The CDR3 spans 14 residues. DNA of the CDR3: TGTGCCAGTACACTCGGGGAGGTGAACACTGAAGCTTTCTTT. Its translation is CASTLGEVNTEAFF.

The chain is built from TRBV19 and TRBJ2-1; 8 bases line up with TRBD2. This CDR3 has 16 residues. Trimming removed 5 bases from V and 1 base from J; junction bases left unmatched: 7. CDR1 and CDR2 (germline): LNHDA, SQIVND (reference sequence). The CDR3 is CASSLQRELSYNEQFF. In nucleotides, the CDR3 is TGTGCCAGTAGTTTACAGCGGGAGTTATCCTACAATGAGCAGTTCTTC.

The rearrangement uses TRBV11-2 and TRBJ2-5; D is undetermined. V lost 5 bases and J lost 4, with 8 bases in between. Germline loops: CDR1 SGHAT, CDR2 FQNNGV. CDR3 length: 12 residues. CDR3 sequence (DNA): TGTGCCAGCAGCGTCACATCAGAGACCCAGTACTTC. Encoded protein: CASSVTSETQYF.

The chain links TRBV5-6 to TRBJ1-2, with TRBD1 as a possible D gene (6 bases). Germline V CDR1 and CDR2: SGHDT, YYEEEE. The CDR3 totals 15 residues. The V end was cut by 4 bases, the J end by 8 bases, with 21 bases between. DNA for the CDR3: TGTGCCAGCAGCCCGGACGGGCAGGGGAGGGTCGGCTACACCTTC. As protein: CASSPDGQGRVGYTF.